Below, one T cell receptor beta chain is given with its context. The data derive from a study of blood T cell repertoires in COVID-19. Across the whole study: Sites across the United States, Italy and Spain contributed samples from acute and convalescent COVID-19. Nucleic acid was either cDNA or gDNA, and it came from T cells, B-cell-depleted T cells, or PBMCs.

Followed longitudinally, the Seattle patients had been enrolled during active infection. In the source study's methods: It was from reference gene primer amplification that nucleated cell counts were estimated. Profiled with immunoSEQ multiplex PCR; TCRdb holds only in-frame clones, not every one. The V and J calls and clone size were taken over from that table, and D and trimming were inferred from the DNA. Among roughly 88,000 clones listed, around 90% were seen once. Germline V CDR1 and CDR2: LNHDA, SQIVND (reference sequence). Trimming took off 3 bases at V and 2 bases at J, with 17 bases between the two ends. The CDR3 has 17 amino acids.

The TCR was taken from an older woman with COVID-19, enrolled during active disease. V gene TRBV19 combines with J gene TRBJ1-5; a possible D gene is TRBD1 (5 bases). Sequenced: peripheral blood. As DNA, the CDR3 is TGTGCCAGTAGTATGGGTGTTTGGGGCAGGGGCAATCAGCCCCAGCATTTT. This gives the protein CASSMGVWGRGNQPQHF. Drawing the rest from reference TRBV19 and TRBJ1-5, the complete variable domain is DGGITQSPKYLFRKEGQNVTLSCEQNLNHDAMYWYRQDPGQGLRLIYYSQIVNDFQKGDIAEGYSVSREKKESFPLTVTSAQKNPTAFYLCASSMGVWGRGNQPQHFGDGTRLSIL.